What follows is one TCR beta chain and its context. Antigen specificity is unknown. Exclusion applied to patients with autoimmune disease history or systemic immunosuppression. Blood draws occurred at baseline, cycle 4 day 1, and cycle 7 day 1. Germline lookup yields CDR1 LNHDA and CDR2 SQIVND (reference sequence). There are 13 residues in the CDR3. Germline trimming cut 6 bases from V and 9 bases from J; bases unmatched to any gene: 8. Sequencing used immunoSEQ multiplex PCR; TCRdb keeps in-frame clones, though not all of them. This sample has about 91,000 clones, with around 87% found just once. This sample was included in a study of OX40 agonist ivuxolimab in advanced cancers. Study-level background: The eligibility criteria allowed prior anti-PD-1, anti-PD-L1 or anti-CTLA-4 therapy, and around 40% had some.

Study-level findings and limits: Certain nonresponders likewise exhibited a low normalized T-cell clonal expansion.

The specimen was CD4+ or CD8+ T cells sorted from blood, collected in a trial of the OX40 agonist ivuxolimab. The TCR was taken from an adult with an advanced solid tumor such as melanoma, head and neck, liver or kidney cancer. The gene calls are TRBV19 and TRBJ2-4; 7 nucleotides match TRBD2. CDR3 loop: CASSTLWGGIQYF. The CDR3 DNA reads TGTGCCAGTAGCACCCTTTGGGGGGGCATTCAGTACTTC. The full variable domain, its missing parts supplied by reference TRBV19 and TRBJ2-4, is DGGITQSPKYLFRKEGQNVTLSCEQNLNHDAMYWYRQDPGQGLRLIYYSQIVNDFQKGDIAEGYSVSREKKESFPLTVTSAQKNPTAFYLCASSTLWGGIQYFGAGTRLSVL.